This entry describes one T cell receptor (beta chain). The sample belongs to a study of blood T cell repertoires in COVID-19. Study-wide background: T cells, B-cell-depleted T cells, or PBMCs supplied cDNA or gDNA.

Study processing details: Using reference gene primer amplification, nucleated cell counts were estimated. Sequencing used immunoSEQ multiplex PCR; TCRdb keeps in-frame clones, though not all of them. V and J calls and clone size are those listed in that table; D and trimming were worked out from the DNA. The sample has approximately 440,000 clones, about 85% seen once. This TCR was recovered from a woman between 18 and 29 years old who had recovered from COVID-19. What was sequenced was PBMCs or T cells enriched from blood (not recorded which).

The CDR3 DNA sequence: TGTGCCAGCAGTGAACAGGGATCCACCTACAATGAGCAGTTCTTC. This translates into CASSEQGSTYNEQFF. The chain couples TRBV2 to TRBJ2-1; the D gene is possibly TRBD1 (5 bases). Per the germline V gene, CDR1 is SNHLY and CDR2 is FYNNEI. The CDR3 length is 15 residues. The V gene lost 2 bases and the J gene lost 2 bases, with 10 bases spanning the gap.